This T cell receptor beta chain was documented in a study of T cells in Graves' hyperthyroidism and ophthalmopathy. About the study: Before any treatment, at initial diagnosis, peripheral blood was collected.

Per germline, CDR1 MNHNS and CDR2 SASEGT. Between the trimmed V and J ends, which lost 6 bases and 5 bases, there was a span of 10 bases. The CDR3 spans 12 residues. What was amplified from RNA transcripts were TCR beta CDR3 regions. Carried out on the TCR CDR3, a first-round RT-PCR used the HTBI primer set. One entry per CDR3 protein, called by TCRdb with MiXCR from the multiplex PCR reads. The top ten hold roughly 35% of the sample, which has a few hundred thousand distinct CDR3 sequences, about 13% seen once. The study included ophthalmopathy patients with Clinical Activity Score at least 3, NOSPECS grade at least 4 and duration under 3 months. Uncontrolled infection, other autoimmune disease, pregnancy or lactation disqualified patients from enrolment. Every diagnosis used clinical symptoms, serum thyroxine and TRAb, thyroid ultrasound and orbital computed tomography. The table lists this clonotype with many counts.

Sequences were obtained from blood. The gene calls are TRBV6-1 and TRBJ1-1; D might be TRBD1 (6 bases). This receptor was obtained from a woman in her 40s with Graves' ophthalmopathy. As DNA, the CDR3 is TGTGCCAGCAGGTCTACAGGGACTGAAGCTTTCTTT. It codes for CASRSTGTEAFF.